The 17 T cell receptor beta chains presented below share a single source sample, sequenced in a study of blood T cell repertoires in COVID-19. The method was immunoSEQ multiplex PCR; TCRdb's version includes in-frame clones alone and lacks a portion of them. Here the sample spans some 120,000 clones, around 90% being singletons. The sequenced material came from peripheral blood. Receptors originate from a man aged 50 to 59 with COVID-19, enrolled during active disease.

The CDR3, as DNA: TGTGCCAGCAGTTTAGGAATCTCCACAGGGGTCCATTCACCCCTCCACTTT. The encoded protein is CASSLGISTGVHSPLHF. The chain carries TRBV27 and TRBJ1-6, with 7 bases aligning to TRBD1. The J segment lost 8 bases and the V segment lost 2 bases, leaving 12 bases of the junction unmatched. The germline CDR1 and CDR2 sequences are MNHEY and SMNVEV (reference sequence). This CDR3 has 17 amino acids.

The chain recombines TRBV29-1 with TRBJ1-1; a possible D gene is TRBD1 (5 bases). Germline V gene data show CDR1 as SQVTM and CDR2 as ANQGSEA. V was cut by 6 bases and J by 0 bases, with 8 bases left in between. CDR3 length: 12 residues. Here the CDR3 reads CSVAQVNTEAFF. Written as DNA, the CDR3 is TGCAGCGTCGCACAGGTGAACACTGAAGCTTTCTTT.

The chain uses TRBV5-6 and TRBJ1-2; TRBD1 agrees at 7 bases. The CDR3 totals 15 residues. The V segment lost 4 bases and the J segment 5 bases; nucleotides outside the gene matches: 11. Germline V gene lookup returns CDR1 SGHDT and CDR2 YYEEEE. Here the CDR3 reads CASSLEGDSEYGYTF. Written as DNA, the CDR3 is TGTGCCAGCAGCCTGGAGGGGGACAGCGAGTATGGCTACACCTTC.

CDR3 sequence: CASSQISGRETQYF. The CDR3 coding sequence is TGCGCCAGCAGCCAAATTAGCGGGCGGGAGACCCAGTACTTC. The V call is TRBV4-3, the J call TRBJ2-5; 7 bases fit TRBD2. Germline V CDR1 and CDR2: LGHNA, YSLEER. The CDR3 sequence is 14 residues long. V dropped 2 bases and J dropped 5; count of bases not matched to a gene: 5.

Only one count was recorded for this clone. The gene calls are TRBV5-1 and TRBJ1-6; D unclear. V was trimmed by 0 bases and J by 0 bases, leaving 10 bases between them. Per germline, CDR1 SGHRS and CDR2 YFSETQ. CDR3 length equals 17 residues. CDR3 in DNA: TGCGCCAGCAGCTTGGTTGGCGGGAGCTCCTATAATTCACCCCTCCACTTT. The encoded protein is CASSLVGGSSYNSPLHF.

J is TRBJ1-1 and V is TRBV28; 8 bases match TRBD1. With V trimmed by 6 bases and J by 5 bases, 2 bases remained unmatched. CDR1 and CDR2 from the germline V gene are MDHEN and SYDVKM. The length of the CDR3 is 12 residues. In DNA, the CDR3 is TGTGCCAGCAGCCGACAGGGGACTGAAGCTTTCTTT. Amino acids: CASSRQGTEAFF.

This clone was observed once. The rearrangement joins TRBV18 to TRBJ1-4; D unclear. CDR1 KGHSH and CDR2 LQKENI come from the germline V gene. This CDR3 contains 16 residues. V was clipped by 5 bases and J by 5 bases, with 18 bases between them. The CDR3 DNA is TGTGCCAGCTCAATAGAGCCTTCGGACTGGAATGAAAAACTGTTTTTT. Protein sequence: CASSIEPSDWNEKLFF.

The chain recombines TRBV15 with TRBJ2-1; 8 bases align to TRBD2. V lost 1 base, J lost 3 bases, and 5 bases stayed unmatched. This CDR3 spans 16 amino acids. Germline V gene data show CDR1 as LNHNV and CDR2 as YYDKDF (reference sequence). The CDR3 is CATSRVKRESYNEQFF. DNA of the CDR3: TGTGCCACCAGCAGAGTGAAGCGGGAGAGCTACAATGAGCAGTTCTTC.

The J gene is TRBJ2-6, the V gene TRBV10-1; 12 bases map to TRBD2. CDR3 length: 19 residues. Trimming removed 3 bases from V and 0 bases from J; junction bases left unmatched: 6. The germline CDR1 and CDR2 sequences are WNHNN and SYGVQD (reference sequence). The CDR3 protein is CASSDQTSGGPSGANVLTF. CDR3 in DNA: TGCGCCAGCAGTGACCAGACTAGCGGGGGTCCCTCTGGGGCCAACGTCCTGACTTTC.

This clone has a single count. The CDR3 region has the DNA TGCAGCGTGGAAAGAGGGGGCTATGGCTACACCTTC. This translates into CSVERGGYGYTF. V usage is TRBV29-1 and J usage is TRBJ1-2; D might be TRBD1 (6 bases). Germline CDR1 is SQVTM and CDR2 is ANQGSEA. This CDR3 spans 12 amino acids. Trimming shortened V by 6 bases and J by 4 bases, and 12 bases separated the two germline ends.

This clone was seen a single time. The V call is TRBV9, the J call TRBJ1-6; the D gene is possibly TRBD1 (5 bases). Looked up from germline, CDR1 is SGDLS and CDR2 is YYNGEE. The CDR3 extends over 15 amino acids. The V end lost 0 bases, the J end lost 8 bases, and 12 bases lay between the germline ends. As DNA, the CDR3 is TGTGCCAGCAGCGTAGGGGGCAGGGTGGATTCACCCCTCCACTTT. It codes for CASSVGGRVDSPLHF.

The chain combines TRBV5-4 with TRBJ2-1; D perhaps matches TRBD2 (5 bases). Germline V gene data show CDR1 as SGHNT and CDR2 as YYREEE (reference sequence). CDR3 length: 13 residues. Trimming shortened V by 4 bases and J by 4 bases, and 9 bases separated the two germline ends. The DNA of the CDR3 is TGTGCCAGCAGCAACCGGAGGTACAATGAGCAGTTCTTC. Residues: CASSNRRYNEQFF.

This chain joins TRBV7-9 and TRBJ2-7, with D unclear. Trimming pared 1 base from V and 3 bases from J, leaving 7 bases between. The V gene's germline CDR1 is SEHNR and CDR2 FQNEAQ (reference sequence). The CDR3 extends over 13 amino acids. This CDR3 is CASSLGYLYEQYF. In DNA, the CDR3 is TGTGCCAGCAGCTTAGGCTACCTCTACGAGCAGTACTTC.

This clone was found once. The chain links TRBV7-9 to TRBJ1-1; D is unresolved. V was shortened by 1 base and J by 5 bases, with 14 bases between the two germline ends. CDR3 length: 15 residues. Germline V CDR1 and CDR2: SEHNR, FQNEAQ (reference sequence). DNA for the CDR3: TGTGCCAGCAGCTTAGAGGTCAGAGAGGTTACTGAAGCTTTCTTT. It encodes CASSLEVREVTEAFF.

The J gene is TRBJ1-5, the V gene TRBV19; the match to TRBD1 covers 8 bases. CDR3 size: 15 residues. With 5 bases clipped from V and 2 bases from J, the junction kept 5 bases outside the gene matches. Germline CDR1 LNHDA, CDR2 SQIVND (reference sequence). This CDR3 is CASSSGTGGNQPQHF. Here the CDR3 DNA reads TGTGCCAGTAGTTCCGGGACAGGCGGCAATCAGCCCCAGCATTTT.

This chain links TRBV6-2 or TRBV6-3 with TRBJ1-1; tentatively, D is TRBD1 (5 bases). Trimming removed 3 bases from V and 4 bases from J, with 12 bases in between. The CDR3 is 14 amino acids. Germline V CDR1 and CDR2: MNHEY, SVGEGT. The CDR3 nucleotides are TGTGCCAGCAGTTATAGGGGCATGGGCACTGAAGCTTTCTTT. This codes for CASSYRGMGTEAFF.

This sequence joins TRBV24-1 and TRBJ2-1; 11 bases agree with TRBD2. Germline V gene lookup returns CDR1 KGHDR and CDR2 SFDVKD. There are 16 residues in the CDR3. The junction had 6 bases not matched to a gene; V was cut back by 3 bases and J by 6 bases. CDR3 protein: CATSDASGRRPNEQFF. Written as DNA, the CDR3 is TGTGCCACCAGTGATGCTAGCGGGAGGAGGCCCAATGAGCAGTTCTTC.